The clone carrying this T cell receptor (beta chain) was recorded only once. The antigen is undetermined. These data belong to a study of breast tumors, draining lymph nodes, adjacent tissues. Study-level findings and limits: Compared with lymph nodes, tumors were less diverse; compared with nontumor tissue, more.

TCRdb re-called the multiplex PCR reads with MiXCR, one entry per CDR3 protein. Counted here are tens of thousands of distinct CDR3 sequences, roughly 39% occurring once; the ten biggest clones make up roughly a tenth. This TCR came from a female donor with breast cancer. Some clones in this sample may be carry-over from other donors' samples. The sample taken for sequencing was breast tumor tissue.

The CDR3 here is CASSARTSGVRNAQFF. Here the CDR3 DNA reads TGTGCCAGCAGCGCACGAACTAGCGGGGTCCGGAATGCGCAGTTTTTT. This rearrangement joins TRBV9 to TRBJ2-2, with 10 bases lining up with TRBD2. V lost 3 bases to trimming and J lost 16 bases; unmatched junction nucleotides: 18. The CDR3 totals 16 residues. In germline, CDR1 is SGDLS, CDR2 YYNGEE.